This T cell receptor beta chain originates from a study of a mutant IDH1 vaccine in newly diagnosed glioma. Study background: Vaccinations were initiated 4-6 weeks following radiotherapy alone, or were given together with temozolomide cycles. Most patients had received both radiotherapy and temozolomide, the prior options being radiotherapy, temozolomide, or both. Study results and caveats: Researchers report vaccine-induced immune responses in 93.3% of patients.

Data came from immunoSEQ multiplex PCR; TCRdb stores just in-frame clones and leaves some out. The table shows around 52,000 clones, with over 75% occurring only once. Germline assignment: CDR1 MRHNA and CDR2 SNTAGT. The CDR3 spans 13 residues. Trimming removed 0 bases at V and 6 bases at J, with 6 bases between. Comments on this clone: Antigen unknown.

The time point here: week 5, during vaccination. Mutant IDH1 20-mer peptide, at 300 ug, made up each vaccine dose, with topical imiquimod. The study enrolled donors with new WHO grade 3 or 4 IDH1-mutant, ATRX-lost astrocytomas. The sequencing here drew on PBMCs, taken from a glioma patient whose treatment included an IDH1 peptide vaccine. The chain uses TRBV6-4 and TRBJ2-1; D not certain. The sequence came from a woman in her thirties or forties with glioma. CDR3 loop: CASSDSDPNEQFF. DNA of the CDR3: TGTGCCAGCAGTGACTCTGACCCCAATGAGCAGTTCTTC.